The 24 T cell receptor beta chains below were found in one sample sequenced in a study of blood T cell repertoires in COVID-19. Method: immunoSEQ multiplex PCR; TCRdb's copy keeps in-frame clones and lacks some. Of just under 65,000 clones in the sample, over 65% were seen once. The sequenced material came from peripheral blood. The source is a man between 60 and 75 years old with COVID-19, enrolled during active disease.

The chain links TRBV6-6 to TRBJ1-2, with D possibly being TRBD1 (6 bases). This CDR3 has 12 residues. V was trimmed by 8 bases and J by 6 bases, leaving 13 bases between them. CDR1 is MNHNY, CDR2 SVGAGI, per germline (reference sequence). DNA of the CDR3: TGTGCCAGCGGCCAGACAGGCGATGGCTACACCTTC. Translating gives CASGQTGDGYTF.

The V and J genes are TRBV2 and TRBJ1-5, with D uncertain. Germline V CDR1 and CDR2: SNHLY, FYNNEI. This CDR3 is built from 13 residues. V was trimmed by 3 bases and J by 7 bases, leaving 10 bases between them. The CDR3 loop is CASSEWGVQPQHF. The CDR3 DNA follows: TGTGCCAGCAGTGAGTGGGGAGTGCAGCCCCAGCATTTT.

The chain uses TRBV29-1 and TRBJ2-7; 8 nucleotides align to TRBD2. V dropped 2 bases and J dropped 6; count of bases not matched to a gene: 6. The CDR3 loop spans 13 amino acids. Germline V CDR1 and CDR2: SQVTM, ANQGSEA. CDR3 DNA: TGCAGCGTTGAAACGGCGGGGGGTAGCGAGCAGTACTTC. It yields the protein CSVETAGGSEQYF.

This chain joins TRBV5-1 and TRBJ2-1; TRBD2 agrees at 8 bases. CDR1 SGHRS and CDR2 YFSETQ come from the germline V gene. CDR3 length: 14 amino acids. With V trimmed by 8 bases and J by 0 bases, 4 bases remained unmatched. The CDR3 loop is CASYLAGSYNEQFF. In DNA, the CDR3 is TGCGCCAGTTACCTAGCGGGCTCCTACAATGAGCAGTTCTTC.

The chain recombines TRBV7-3 with TRBJ2-1; 10 bases are shared with TRBD2. The CDR3 sequence is 13 residues long. Per germline, CDR1 SGHTA and CDR2 FQGTGA. After removal of 5 bases from V and 8 bases from J, the junction contained 3 bases not matched to a gene. The CDR3, as DNA: TGTGCCAGCAGCGTCGGACTAGCGGATGAGCAGTTCTTC. Translated: CASSVGLADEQFF. The variable domain in full, completed from reference TRBV7-3 and TRBJ2-1, reads GAGVSQTPSNKVTEKGKYVELRCDPISGHTALYWYRQSLGQGPEFLIYFQGTGAADDSGLPNDRFFAVRPEGSVSTLKIQRTERGDSAVYLCASSVGLADEQFFGPGTRLTVL.

This clone has just a few counts. The rearrangement uses TRBV7-3 and TRBJ2-5; D unclear. Trimming took 4 bases from V and 5 from J, leaving 11 bases between them. CDR3 length equals 13 residues. The germline CDR1 and CDR2 sequences are SGHTA and FQGTGA. The CDR3 coding sequence is TGTGCCAGCAGCTCCGAGTGGGCCGAGACCCAGTACTTC. It encodes CASSSEWAETQYF. The full variable domain, in which reference TRBV7-3 and TRBJ2-5 provide the parts outside the CDR3, is GAGVSQTPSNKVTEKGKYVELRCDPISGHTALYWYRQSLGQGPEFLIYFQGTGAADDSGLPNDRFFAVRPEGSVSTLKIQRTERGDSAVYLCASSSEWAETQYFGPGTRLLVL.

The genes are TRBV19 and TRBJ2-5; 8 nucleotides line up with TRBD1. The CDR3 is made up of 14 amino acids. Germline loops: CDR1 LNHDA, CDR2 SQIVND (reference sequence). J was trimmed by 4 bases and V by 10 bases; bases with no gene match: 11. The CDR3 DNA follows: TGTGCCACTAAAGCAGGGGGCTCTCGAGAGACCCAGTACTTC. Translating it yields CATKAGGSRETQYF.

V gene TRBV7-2 combines with J gene TRBJ2-3; D perhaps matches TRBD2 (6 bases). V lost 2 bases and J lost 4, with 16 bases in between. Germline V gives CDR1 SGHTA, CDR2 FQGNSA. This CDR3 is built from 16 residues. The CDR3: CASSLTGTSGADTQYF. As DNA, the CDR3 is TGTGCCAGCAGCTTAACCGGGACTTCTGGGGCAGATACGCAGTATTTT.

The chain uses TRBV13 and TRBJ1-2, with 7 bases identical to TRBD1. V lost 3 bases, J lost 6 bases, and 1 base stayed unmatched. There are 12 residues in the CDR3. The germline V gene has CDR1 PRHDT and CDR2 FYEKMQ (reference sequence). In DNA form, the CDR3 reads TGTGCCAGCAGCTTTACAGGGGATGGCTACACCTTC. This encodes CASSFTGDGYTF.

A single count supports this clone. The J gene is TRBJ2-7, the V gene TRBV2, with 9 bases lining up with TRBD2. J lost 4 bases, V lost 10 bases, and 5 bases had no gene match. Germline assignment: CDR1 SNHLY and CDR2 FYNNEI. This CDR3 is 12 amino acids long. The CDR3 DNA follows: TGTGCCATAACGACTAGCGGATACGAGCAGTACTTC. Its translation is CAITTSGYEQYF. The full variable domain, in which reference TRBV2 and TRBJ2-7 provide the parts outside the CDR3, is EPEVTQTPSHQVTQMGQEVILRCVPISNHLYFYWYRQILGQKVEFLVSFYNNEISEKSEIFDDQFSVERPDGSNFTLKIRSTKLEDSAMYFCAITTSGYEQYFGPGTRLTVT.

The J gene is TRBJ2-6, the V gene TRBV28; D remains ambiguous. V was trimmed by 5 bases and J by 0 bases, leaving 5 bases between them. CDR1 is MDHEN and CDR2 is SYDVKM in the germline V gene. CDR3 length: 14 residues. DNA for the CDR3: TGTGCCAGCAGTCTCTACTCTGGGGCCAACGTCCTGACTTTC. Protein sequence: CASSLYSGANVLTF.

The rearrangement links TRBV5-4 to TRBJ2-5; D is perhaps TRBD1 (6 bases). The CDR3 sequence is 13 residues long. V lost 10 bases, J lost 5 bases, and 18 bases lay in between. The germline V gene encodes CDR1 SGHNT and CDR2 YYREEE (reference sequence). The CDR3 coding sequence is TGTGCCTCCTCGACAGGCCCAGGGGAGACCCAGTACTTC. Protein: CASSTGPGETQYF.

Comment on this clone: Additional DNA sequences in this sample encode the identical CDR3. The chain uses TRBV18 and TRBJ2-5; D unresolved. Per the germline V gene, CDR1 is KGHSH and CDR2 is LQKENI. The CDR3 extends over 13 amino acids. Trimming removed 3 bases from V and 1 base from J, with 6 bases in between. The CDR3: CASSPALQETQYF. The CDR3 DNA follows: TGTGCCAGCTCACCTGCACTCCAAGAGACCCAGTACTTC.

The J gene is TRBJ2-5, the V gene TRBV5-1, with 10 bases aligning to TRBD1. This CDR3 is built from 15 residues. The germline gives CDR1 SGHRS, CDR2 YFSETQ. J lost 3 bases, V lost 4 bases, and 6 bases had no gene match. The CDR3 protein is CASSLTGTGEETQYF. CDR3 DNA sequence: TGCGCCAGCAGCCTGACTGGGACAGGGGAAGAGACCCAGTACTTC.

This clone occurred once. DNA for the CDR3: TGTGCCAGCGAACCCAACCGGGGGGGCCACACCGGGGAGCTGTTTTTT. Translated, it gives CASEPNRGGHTGELFF. The chain employs TRBV28 and TRBJ2-2; 8 bases are a match to TRBD2. Trimming cost V 8 bases and J 3 bases; bases outside gene matches: 11. Germline V gene lookup returns CDR1 MDHEN and CDR2 SYDVKM. This CDR3 region has 16 residues.

The rearrangement joins TRBV2 to TRBJ1-2, with TRBD1 matching 10 bases. Germline CDR1 SNHLY, CDR2 FYNNEI. The CDR3 is 15 amino acids. The ends lost 3 bases at V and 7 bases at J; junction bases unmatched: 8. The chain's CDR3 is CASSDGTGANGGYTF. The DNA for the CDR3 is TGTGCCAGCAGTGACGGGACAGGGGCTAACGGTGGCTACACCTTC.

The chain employs TRBV12-3 or TRBV12-4 and TRBJ1-3; no definite D call. Trimming took off 10 bases at V and 4 bases at J, with 8 bases between the two ends. The CDR3 is made up of 11 amino acids. Here the CDR3 DNA reads TGTGCCACCGGTCGGGGAAACACCATATATTTT. Protein: CATGRGNTIYF.

CDR3 protein: CAWSAPGFYNSPLHF. The DNA for the CDR3 is TGTGCCTGGAGCGCGCCAGGGTTCTATAATTCACCCCTCCACTTT. The V gene is TRBV30, the J gene TRBJ1-6, with a tentative D call TRBD1 (5 bases). V shed 3 bases and J shed 3 bases, with 12 bases lying between them. Germline-derived CDR1 and CDR2 are GTSNPN and SVGIG (reference sequence). This CDR3 is 15 amino acids long.

The rearrangement joins TRBV5-7 to TRBJ2-1; D is unclear. TRBV5-7 is flagged as an ORF with uncertain function. The V end was cut by 1 base, the J end by 5 bases, with 7 bases between. There are 13 residues in the CDR3. CDR3 DNA sequence: TGTGCCAGCAGCTTGCAAACGGACAATGAGCAGTTCTTC. Translation: CASSLQTDNEQFF.

V and J are TRBV10-1 and TRBJ2-1; TRBD1 agrees at 8 bases. The junction had 10 bases not matched to a gene; V was cut back by 6 bases and J by 9 bases. The germline V gene has CDR1 WNHNN and CDR2 SYGVQD (reference sequence). The CDR3 extends over 14 amino acids. The CDR3 DNA follows: TGCGCCAGCAGCCCCGGGACAGGAGGTATTGAGCAGTTCTTC. Its translation: CASSPGTGGIEQFF.

This chain uses TRBV24-1 with TRBJ2-3, with D maybe TRBD2 (5 bases). Trimming stripped 1 base from V and 0 bases from J, with 13 bases between. Looked up from germline, CDR1 is KGHDR and CDR2 is SFDVKD. CDR3 length: 17 residues. This chain's CDR3 is CATSDLASRHSTDTQYF. The CDR3, as DNA: TGTGCCACCAGTGATTTAGCTAGCCGCCACAGCACAGATACGCAGTATTTT.

CDR3 sequence: CARSLVRVRQPQHF. Here the CDR3 DNA reads TGTGCCAGAAGCTTGGTGCGGGTGCGGCAGCCCCAGCATTTT. The V call is TRBV5-3, the J call TRBJ1-5; no definite D call. TRBV5-3 carries the ORF label, with uncertain function. Trimming removed 0 bases at V and 7 bases at J, with 11 bases between. The CDR3 spans 14 residues.

The CDR3 protein is CAWTGNSGNTIYF. CDR3 DNA: TGTGCCTGGACAGGGAACTCTGGAAACACCATATATTTT. The chain employs TRBV30 and TRBJ1-3; D possibly corresponds to TRBD1 (5 bases). The CDR3 length is 13 residues. Trimming took 4 bases from V and 0 from J, leaving 7 bases between them. Germline V CDR1 and CDR2: GTSNPN, SVGIG (reference sequence).

The V and J genes are TRBV6-6 and TRBJ1-2; D gene uncertain. CDR3 length equals 13 residues. Germline V lookup: CDR1 MNHNY, CDR2 SVGAGI (reference sequence). Trimming stripped 5 bases from V and 3 bases from J, with 10 bases between. The CDR3, as DNA: TGTGCCAGCAGTCCCGCGCCGGACTATGGCTACACCTTC. It yields the protein CASSPAPDYGYTF.